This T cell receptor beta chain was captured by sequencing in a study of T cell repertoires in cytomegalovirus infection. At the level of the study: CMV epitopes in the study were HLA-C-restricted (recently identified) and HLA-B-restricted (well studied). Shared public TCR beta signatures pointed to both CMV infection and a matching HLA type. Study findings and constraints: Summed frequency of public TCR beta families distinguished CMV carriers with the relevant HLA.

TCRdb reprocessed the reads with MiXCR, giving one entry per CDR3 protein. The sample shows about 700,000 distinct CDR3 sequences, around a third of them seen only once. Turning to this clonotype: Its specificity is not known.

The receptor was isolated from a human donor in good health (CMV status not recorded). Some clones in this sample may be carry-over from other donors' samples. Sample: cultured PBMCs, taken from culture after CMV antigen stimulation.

CDR3 nucleotide sequence: TGTGCCAGCAATCCCACGTCGGTAGCGGGGAACACAGATACGCAGTATTTT. Its translation is CASNPTSVAGNTDTQYF. The chain carries TRBV6-5 and TRBJ2-3; 8 positions agree with TRBD2. The CDR3 consists of 17 residues. With 7 bases clipped from V and 2 bases from J, the junction kept 14 bases outside the gene matches. CDR1 is MNHEY, CDR2 SVGAGI, per germline.